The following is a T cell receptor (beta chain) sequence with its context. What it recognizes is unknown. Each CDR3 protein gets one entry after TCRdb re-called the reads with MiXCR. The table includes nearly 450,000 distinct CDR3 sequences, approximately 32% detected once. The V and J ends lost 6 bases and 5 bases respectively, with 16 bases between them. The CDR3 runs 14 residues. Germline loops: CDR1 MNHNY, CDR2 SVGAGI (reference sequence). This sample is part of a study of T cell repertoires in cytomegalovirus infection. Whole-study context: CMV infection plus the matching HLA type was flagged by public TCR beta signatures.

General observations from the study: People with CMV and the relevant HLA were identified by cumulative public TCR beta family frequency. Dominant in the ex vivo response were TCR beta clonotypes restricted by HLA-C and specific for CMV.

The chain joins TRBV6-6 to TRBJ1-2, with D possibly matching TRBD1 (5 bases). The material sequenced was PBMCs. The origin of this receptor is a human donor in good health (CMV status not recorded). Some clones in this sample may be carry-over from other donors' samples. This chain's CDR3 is CASSRRRDLYGYTF. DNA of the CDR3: TGTGCCAGCAGCCGGCGGAGGGACTTGTATGGCTACACCTTC.